The 2 T cell receptor beta chains given below trace back to one sample, sequenced in a study of esophageal squamous cell carcinoma under preoperative chemotherapy. TCRdb analysed the PCR reads with MiXCR anew, one entry per CDR3 protein. This sample carries about 16,000 distinct CDR3 sequences, around 45% of them seen once, and the ten largest clones take around 28%. Time point indicated: before preoperative PTX-NDP chemotherapy. Sample collection occurred from a patient given preoperative chemotherapy. Source of these receptors: a human donor with esophageal squamous cell carcinoma. The donor label of this sample is uncertain.

This clonotype was observed at least ten times. The V and J genes are TRBV19 and TRBJ2-1; D possibly corresponds to TRBD2 (6 bases). The V gene's germline CDR1 is LNHDA and CDR2 SQIVND (reference sequence). The CDR3 runs 18 residues. The ends were cut back, 0 bases at V and 3 bases at J, with 18 bases in the middle. The CDR3 region has the DNA TGTGCCAGTAGTATAGATCCCCCCGCGGGGACCCACTACAATGAGCAGTTCTTC. Translation gives CASSIDPPAGTHYNEQFF.

This clonotype was seen a handful of times. This chain joins TRBV12-3 or TRBV12-4 and TRBJ2-7, with unresolved D. The better agreement between TRBJ2-5 and the DNA end casts doubt on the J call. The CDR3 length is 13 residues. The CDR3 sequence: CASGLLTLETQYF. DNA for the CDR3: TGTGCCAGCGGGCTGCTTACGTTAGAGACCCAGTACTTC.